The rows below give T cell receptor beta chains drawn from one sample of a study of cytomegalovirus exposure and HLA in healthy donors. Method: immunoSEQ multiplex PCR; TCRdb's copy keeps in-frame clones and lacks some. Of approximately 150,000 clones listed, about 88% were seen once; the top ten hold approximately 10%. Sequenced material: PBMCs. These receptors all stem from a man younger than 35 in good health and CMV-seropositive. Each CDR3 is given with its conserved first and last residue. Fields, in order: V gene, D gene, clone size, J gene, CDR3 protein, CDR3 DNA. The D gene is left open where the match is weak. The size entry is marked missing in some rows and otherwise reads once, few, many or a size class.

TRBV5-1	TRBD2	NA	TRBJ2-1	CASSSQGAGVYNEQFF	TGCGCCAGCAGCTCCCAAGGGGCGGGGGTCTACAATGAGCAGTTCTTC
TRBV6-5	TRBD1	NA	TRBJ1-5	CASSRTGGVEPQHF	TGTGCCAGCAGCCGAACAGGGGGCGTCGAGCCCCAGCATTTT
TRBV20-1	NA	NA	TRBJ2-7	CSARTGSEQYF	TGCAGTGCCAGAACAGGGAGCGAGCAGTACTTC
TRBV2	NA	NA	TRBJ2-1	CASSSGRLMVDEQFF	TGTGCCAGCAGTAGTGGGCGTTTAATGGTAGATGAGCAGTTCTTC
TRBV11-2	TRBD2	once	TRBJ2-5	CASSLDLRALSGRNQETQYF	TGTGCCAGCAGCTTAGATCTCAGGGCGCTTAGCGGGAGGAACCAAGAGACCCAGTACTTC
TRBV13	NA	NA	TRBJ1-1	CASGRAGGTEAFF	TGTGCCAGCGGGCGGGCCGGCGGGACTGAAGCTTTCTTT
TRBV5-1	NA	NA	TRBJ2-2	CASSPGPRSNTGELFF	TGCGCCAGCAGCCCAGGCCCCCGGTCAAACACCGGGGAGCTGTTTTTT
TRBV6-5	NA	NA	TRBJ2-4	CASSYGAQGKNIQYF	TGTGCCAGCAGTTACGGGGCACAAGGCAAAAACATTCAGTACTTC
TRBV18	TRBD1	NA	TRBJ2-5	CASSPDRRETQYF	TGTGCCAGCTCACCGGACAGGAGGGAGACCCAGTACTTC
TRBV11-3	TRBD1	NA	TRBJ2-3	CASSPSKGQGTDTQYF	TGTGCCAGCAGCCCCAGCAAGGGACAGGGGACAGATACGCAGTATTTT
TRBV14	NA	NA	TRBJ2-3	CASSPRRPYTDTQYF	TGTGCCAGCAGCCCGAGGAGGCCTTACACAGATACGCAGTATTTT
TRBV7-2	NA	NA	TRBJ2-5	CASSLGPYQETQYF	TGTGCCAGCAGCTTAGGGCCGTACCAAGAGACCCAGTACTTC
TRBV5-6	TRBD1	NA	TRBJ2-7	CASSLSQGQGAREQYF	TGTGCCAGCAGCCTGAGTCAGGGACAGGGGGCGCGGGAGCAGTACTTC
TRBV7-6	TRBD1	NA	TRBJ2-7	CASSLGTGAYHEQYF	TGTGCCAGCAGCTTAGGGACAGGGGCTTACCACGAGCAGTACTTC
TRBV11-1	TRBD2	NA	TRBJ2-3	CASSFPLTSGRADTQYF	TGTGCCAGCAGCTTCCCCTTGACTAGCGGGCGTGCAGATACGCAGTATTTT
TRBV4-2	NA	NA	TRBJ1-1	CASSQVQGETEAFF	TGTGCCAGCAGCCAAGTACAGGGAGAAACTGAAGCTTTCTTT
TRBV19	NA	NA	TRBJ1-2	CASSITGNYGYTF	TGTGCCAGTAGTATCACAGGGAACTATGGCTACACCTTC
TRBV9	NA	NA	TRBJ2-1	CASSVVPVLTNNEQFF	TGTGCCAGCAGCGTAGTCCCGGTACTAACCAACAATGAGCAGTTCTTC
TRBV20-1	NA	NA	TRBJ1-1	CSARIGTEAFF	TGCAGTGCTCGTATCGGGACTGAAGCTTTCTTT
TRBV5-6	NA	NA	TRBJ2-3	CASSLVASGYTDTQYF	TGTGCCAGCAGCTTGGTAGCCAGCGGGTACACAGATACGCAGTATTTT
TRBV19	NA	NA	TRBJ2-5	CASSMLQWETQYF	TGTGCCAGTAGTATGTTACAATGGGAGACCCAGTACTTC
TRBV30	TRBD1	few	TRBJ1-3	CAWSVPTGAVHTIYF	TGTGCCTGGAGTGTACCAACAGGGGCAGTGCACACCATATATTTT
TRBV5-4	NA	NA	TRBJ2-7	CASSLGRRGPFEQYF	TGTGCCAGCAGCTTGGGTCGGCGGGGGCCCTTCGAGCAGTACTTC
TRBV5-4	NA	NA	TRBJ2-7	CASSLAGGTSYEQYF	TGTGCCAGCAGCTTGGCAGGCGGGACCTCCTACGAGCAGTACTTC
TRBV13	NA	once	TRBJ2-5	CASSDSGAYQETQYF	TGTGCCAGCAGCGACTCAGGGGCGTACCAAGAGACCCAGTACTTC
TRBV18	TRBD1	NA	TRBJ2-7	CASSPDRSGFGEQYF	TGTGCCAGCTCGCCGGACAGGTCCGGATTCGGCGAGCAGTACTTC
TRBV9	TRBD2	NA	TRBJ2-2	CASSPGSGRPNTGELFF	TGTGCCAGCAGCCCGGGTAGCGGGAGGCCGAACACCGGGGAGCTGTTTTTT
TRBV5-4	NA	NA	TRBJ2-1	CASSSRDSSINYNEQFF	TGTGCCAGCAGCTCCCGGGACTCCTCAATAAACTACAATGAGCAGTTCTTC
TRBV14	NA	once	TRBJ2-3	CASSPIKGADTQYF	TGTGCCAGCAGCCCAATTAAGGGGGCAGATACGCAGTATTTT
TRBV27	NA	NA	TRBJ2-1	CASSEDTNYNEQFF	TGTGCCAGCAGCGAGGACACAAACTACAATGAGCAGTTCTTC
TRBV5-1	NA	NA	TRBJ2-1	CASSPAEWWNEQFF	TGCGCCAGCAGCCCGGCGGAATGGTGGAATGAGCAGTTCTTC